A single sample gave rise to the 5 T cell receptor beta chains below, sequenced in a study of OX40 agonist ivuxolimab in advanced cancers. Sequencing used immunoSEQ multiplex PCR; TCRdb keeps in-frame clones, though not all of them. This table holds 70,000 or so clones, 80% to 90% found once. The sequences come from CD4+ or CD8+ T cells sorted from blood, collected in a trial of the OX40 agonist ivuxolimab. These receptors all stem from an adult with an advanced solid tumor such as melanoma, head and neck, liver or kidney cancer.

By share, this clone counts as medium-sized. The chain is built from TRBV29-1 and TRBJ2-7; 8 bases fit TRBD1. V gave up 6 bases and J gave up 2 bases; unmatched junction bases: 9. The CDR3 spans 14 residues. From germline, CDR1 is SQVTM and CDR2 ANQGSEA. Here the CDR3 reads CSVAGQGLTYEQYF. The DNA for the CDR3 is TGCAGCGTAGCCGGACAGGGCCTAACCTACGAGCAGTACTTC.

The rearrangement joins TRBV4-3 to TRBJ2-1; the D gene is possibly TRBD2 (5 bases). The CDR3 loop spans 13 amino acids. The V end was cut by 3 bases, the J end by 9 bases, with 12 bases between. The germline V gene encodes CDR1 LGHNA and CDR2 YSLEER. The DNA for the CDR3 is TGCGCCAGCAGCCATATCTTAGAGGGTGAGCAGTTCTTC. It specifies CASSHILEGEQFF.

The rearrangement links TRBV29-1 to TRBJ2-7, with D unresolved. This CDR3 is built from 13 residues. Germline V CDR1 and CDR2: SQVTM, ANQGSEA. The ends were cut back, 1 base at V and 5 bases at J, with 12 bases in the middle. The CDR3 DNA is TGCAGCGTTGAAGGTTTATCCGTGCACGAGCAGTACTTC. Amino acid sequence: CSVEGLSVHEQYF.

The rearrangement uses TRBV9 and TRBJ2-1; TRBD2 aligns across 8 bases. In germline, CDR1 is SGDLS, CDR2 YYNGEE. The CDR3 totals 15 residues. Unmatched junction bases numbered 3, after V lost 1 base and J lost 3 bases. For the CDR3, the DNA is TGTGCCAGCAGCGTAAGGGCGGGAGGCTACAATGAGCAGTTCTTC. It yields the protein CASSVRAGGYNEQFF.

On this clone: Other DNA sequences in the same sample also yield this CDR3. The chain carries TRBV28 and TRBJ1-2; D is unresolved. The CDR3 is 12 residues long. The V and J ends lost 3 bases and 2 bases respectively, with 4 bases between them. Germline-derived CDR1 and CDR2 are MDHEN and SYDVKM. The CDR3 reads CASSFRNYGYTF. The CDR3 nucleotides read TGTGCCAGCAGTTTCAGGAACTATGGCTACACCTTC.